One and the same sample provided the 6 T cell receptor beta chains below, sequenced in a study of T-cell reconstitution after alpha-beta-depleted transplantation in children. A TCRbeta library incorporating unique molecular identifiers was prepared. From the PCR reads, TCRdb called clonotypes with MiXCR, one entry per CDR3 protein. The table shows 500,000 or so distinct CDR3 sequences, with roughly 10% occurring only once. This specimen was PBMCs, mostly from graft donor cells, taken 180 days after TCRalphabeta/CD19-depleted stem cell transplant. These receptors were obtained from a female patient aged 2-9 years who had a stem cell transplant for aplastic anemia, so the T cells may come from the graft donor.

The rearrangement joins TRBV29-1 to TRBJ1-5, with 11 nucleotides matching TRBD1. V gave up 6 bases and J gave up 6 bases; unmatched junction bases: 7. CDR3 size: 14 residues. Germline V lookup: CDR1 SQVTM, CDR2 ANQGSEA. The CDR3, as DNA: TGCAGCGTCTTGGACAGGGGGCCTGGTCAGCCCCAGCATTTT. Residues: CSVLDRGPGQPQHF.

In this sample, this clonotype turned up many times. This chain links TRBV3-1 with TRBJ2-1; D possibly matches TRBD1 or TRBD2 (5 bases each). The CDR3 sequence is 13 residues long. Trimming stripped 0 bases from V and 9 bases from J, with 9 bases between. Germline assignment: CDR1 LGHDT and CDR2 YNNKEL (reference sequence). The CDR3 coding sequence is TGTGCCAGCAGCCAAGATGGGGGAAGTGAGCAGTTCTTC. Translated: CASSQDGGSEQFF.

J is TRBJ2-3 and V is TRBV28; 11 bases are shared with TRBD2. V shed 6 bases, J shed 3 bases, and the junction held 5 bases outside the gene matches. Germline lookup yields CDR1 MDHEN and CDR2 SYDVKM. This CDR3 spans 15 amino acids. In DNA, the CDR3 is TGTGCCAGCAGCTCTAGCGGGAGGCTTACAGATACGCAGTATTTT. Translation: CASSSSGRLTDTQYF.

The CDR3 sequence is CASTQTSGAAGEQFF. The CDR3 nucleotides are TGTGCCAGCACCCAGACTAGCGGCGCCGCGGGGGAGCAGTTCTTC. V gene TRBV6-1 combines with J gene TRBJ2-1; TRBD2 matches 9 bases. The CDR3 has 15 amino acids. Germline assignment: CDR1 MNHNS and CDR2 SASEGT. The junction had 14 bases not matched to a gene; V was cut back by 7 bases and J by 10 bases.

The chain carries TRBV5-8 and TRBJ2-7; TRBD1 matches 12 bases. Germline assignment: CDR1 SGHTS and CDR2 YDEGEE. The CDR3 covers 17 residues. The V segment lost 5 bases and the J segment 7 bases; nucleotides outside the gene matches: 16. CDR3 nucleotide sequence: TGTGCCAGCAGGTCGGGACAGGGGGCCTCCTCGATTAGGGAGCAGTACGTC. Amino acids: CASRSGQGASSIREQYV.

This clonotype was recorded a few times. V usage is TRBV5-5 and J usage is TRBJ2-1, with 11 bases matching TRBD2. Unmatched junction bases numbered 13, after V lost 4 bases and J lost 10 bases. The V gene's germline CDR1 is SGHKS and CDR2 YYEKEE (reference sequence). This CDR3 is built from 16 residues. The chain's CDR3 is CASSRLAGGPSVEQFF. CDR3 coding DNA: TGTGCCAGCAGCCGATTAGCGGGAGGGCCTTCAGTCGAGCAGTTCTTC.